This record covers a single TCR beta chain. Its antigen remains unidentified. No much larger clonotype is one base removed from it; base qualities were not supplied. The time point label here, explained by the study, means: baseline before first vaccination. The vaccinee samples were drawn from two UK trials, COV001 and COV002, one of which was a single-blind randomized controlled phase 2/3 trial testing AZD1222 (ChAdOx1 nCoV-19) in healthy adults. For TCRbeta chain sequencing, PBMC samples were collected from trial participants at day 0 and at day 28 after the second dose. These data come from a study of T cell responses to AZD1222 COVID-19 vaccine (dated by TCRdb to about 2021). Regarding the study in general: AZD1222 recipients given second doses at about 4 weeks or at about 12 weeks were pooled, since spike-specific TCR depth and breadth were not found to differ between the two schedules. A total of about 230 trial participants underwent TCR sequencing, of whom 200 to 220 received two doses of AZD1222 and some 26 received two doses of the MenACWY control vaccine. Trial participants were enrolled into age subgroups of 18-55, 56-69 and 70-plus years, which contained 148, 28 and 57 TCR-sequenced participants, respectively. The paper as a whole reports these results and caveats: Conclusions about previously exposed vaccinees were limited because only a handful of AZD1222 recipients were SARS-CoV-2 seropositive at baseline. Because no samples from the day 14 peak response were available, repertoires could be characterized only after the peak T cell response. Nearly half of unique spike-specific TCRs reportedly recognized epitopes outside regions mutated in the B.1.351 and B.1.1.7 variants. Vaccine-associated CD4 TCRs spanned the whole spike protein, with dominant responses in regions 160-218 and 743-854. The 56-69-year group was small, and its depth increase did not reach significance, likely because of low power. After two AZD1222 doses, spike-specific TCR breadth and depth were significantly higher than at day 0 and than in MenACWY recipients. Most participants were white British and females outnumbered males, and the authors suggested that clonal diversity may have been underestimated.

The CDR3 regions of human TCRbeta chains were analyzed by immunosequencing. The authors' analysis ran thus. Repertoire TCRs were checked for matches against a reference library of SARS-CoV-2-specific TCRs that had been generated using the MIRA antigen-specificity platform. Breadth meant the fraction of unique TCRs that were SARS-CoV-2-associated, whereas depth meant the fraction of total T cells that were SARS-CoV-2-associated. Using the MIRA data, every spike-specific TCR was mapped to the spike region that the TCR reacted to and assigned to either a CD4 or a CD8 class. Log10-transformed breadth and depth values were compared by one-way ANOVA with Sidak's multiple comparisons tests. TCRdb carries this immuneACCESS record with in-frame sequences only. Its versions omit some clonotypes, under half of them owing to an unresolved V gene in the studies checked, with the rest unexplained. The V and J calls and clone size were taken over from that table, and D and trimming were inferred from the DNA. In this sample the table shows 140,000 to 150,000 clones, approximately 94% of which occur a single time. In total, the top ten clones hold about 1.9% of the sample.

Trimmed from V: 7 bases; trimmed from J: 4 bases; junction bases lacking a gene match: 6. Its CDR3 holds 13 amino acids, cysteine through phenylalanine. The entry retains the CDR3 DNA only, 39 bases that are in frame from base 1. CDR1 and CDR2 are drawn from the germline V gene (reference sequence): MNHEY, SMNVEV. The chain uses TRBV27 and TRBJ1-2, with TRBD1 identical over 7 junction bases. Sequenced here: peripheral blood, sampled on day 0 of AZD1222 vaccination. This sequence originates from an adult in good health. The DNA sequence is given as TGTGCCAGCAAGCAGGGGGACGTCTATGGCTACACCTTC. The translation is CASKQGDVYGYTF.